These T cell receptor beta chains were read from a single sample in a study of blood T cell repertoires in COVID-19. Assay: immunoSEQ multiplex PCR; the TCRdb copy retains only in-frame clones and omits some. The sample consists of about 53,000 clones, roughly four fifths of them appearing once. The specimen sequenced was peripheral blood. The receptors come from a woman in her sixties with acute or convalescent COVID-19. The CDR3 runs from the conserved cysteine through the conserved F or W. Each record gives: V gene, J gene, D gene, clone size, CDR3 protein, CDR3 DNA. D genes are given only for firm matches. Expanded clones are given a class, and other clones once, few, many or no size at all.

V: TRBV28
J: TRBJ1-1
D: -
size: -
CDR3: CASSLISGRGNTEAFF
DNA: TGTGCCAGCAGTTTAATTTCTGGCAGGGGAAACACTGAAGCTTTCTTT

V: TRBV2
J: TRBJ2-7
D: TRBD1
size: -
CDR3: CASSETGISLEQYF
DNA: TGTGCCAGCAGTGAGACAGGGATTAGCCTCGAGCAGTACTTC

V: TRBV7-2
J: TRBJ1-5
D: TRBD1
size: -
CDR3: CASSLFRQGGQPQHF
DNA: TGTGCCAGCAGCTTATTCAGACAGGGGGGCCAGCCCCAGCATTTT

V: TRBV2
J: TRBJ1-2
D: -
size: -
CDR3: CASSEARGFGLGSFGYTF
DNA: TGTGCCAGCAGTGAAGCTCGGGGGTTTGGTCTAGGCTCGTTTGGCTACACCTTC

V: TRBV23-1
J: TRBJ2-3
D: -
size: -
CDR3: CASSRRSSPGTPTDTQYF
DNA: TGCGCCAGCAGTCGCCGGTCAAGCCCCGGGACACCTACAGATACGCAGTATTTT

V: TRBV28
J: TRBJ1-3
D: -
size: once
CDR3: CASTIGGTGNTIYF
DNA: TGTGCCAGCACTATAGGGGGAACTGGAAACACCATATATTTT

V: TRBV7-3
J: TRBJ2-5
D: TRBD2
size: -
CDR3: CASSSSGSYQETQYF
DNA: TGTGCCAGCAGCTCTAGCGGGAGCTACCAAGAGACCCAGTACTTC

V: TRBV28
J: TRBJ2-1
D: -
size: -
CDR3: CASSFLGQTNEQFF
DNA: TGTGCCAGCAGTTTTTTGGGACAAACCAATGAGCAGTTCTTC

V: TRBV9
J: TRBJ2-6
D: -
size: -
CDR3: CASSGDRLDVLTF
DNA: TGTGCCAGCAGCGGTGACAGGCTCGACGTCCTGACTTTC

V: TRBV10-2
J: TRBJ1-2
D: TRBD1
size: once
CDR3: CASSAGQGVGGYTF
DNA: TGCGCCAGCAGTGCGGGACAGGGGGTAGGTGGCTACACCTTC

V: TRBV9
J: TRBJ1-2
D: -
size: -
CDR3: CASSADSNYGYTF
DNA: TGTGCCAGCAGCGCAGACAGTAACTATGGCTACACCTTC

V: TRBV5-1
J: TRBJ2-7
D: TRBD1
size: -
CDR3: CASSPRDRVYEQYF
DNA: TGCGCCAGCAGCCCCCGGGACAGGGTCTACGAGCAGTACTTC

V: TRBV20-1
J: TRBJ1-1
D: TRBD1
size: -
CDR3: CSGYRGLGAFF
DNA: TGCAGTGGGTACAGGGGGCTGGGAGCTTTCTTT

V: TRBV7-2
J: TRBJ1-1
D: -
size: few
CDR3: CASSLGLLNTEAFF
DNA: TGTGCCAGCAGCCTCGGACTTCTGAACACTGAAGCTTTCTTT

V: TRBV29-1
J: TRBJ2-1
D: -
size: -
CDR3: CSVVPWRTAEGEQFF
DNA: TGCAGCGTTGTCCCCTGGCGGACGGCAGAGGGTGAGCAGTTCTTC